This paragraph covers one T cell receptor (beta chain) sequence. It lacks a known antigen. Nothing much larger sits one base from this clone, and base qualities are not available. The immunoSEQ Assay, a bias-controlled multiplex PCR, was used to amplify TCRbeta CDR3 regions from genomic DNA. The authors' analysis ran thus. Nucleated cell counts per sample were estimated from amplification of reference gene primers within the assay. To quantify the absolute abundance of each unique TCRbeta CDR3 rearrangement, sequence reads were collapsed and filtered. Productive Simpson clonality was computed per sample as the square root of Simpson's diversity index over productive rearrangements. TCRdb mirrors the immuneACCESS table, restricted to in-frame sequences. Some clones are absent from its copies; in checked studies, under half trace to an unresolved V gene, and the reason for the others is unknown. V, J and clone size were drawn from that table, and D and trimming were deduced from the DNA. Present in this sample are about 250,000 clones, approximately 80% of which were seen just once. Of the sample, roughly 10% falls within the top ten clones.

The CDR3 contains 16 residues, cysteine and phenylalanine counted. Just the 48-base CDR3 DNA is kept, in frame starting at base 1. The germline V gene (reference sequence) sets CDR1 to MNHNY and CDR2 to SVGAGI. Here V drops 4 bases and J drops 5 bases, and the junction holds 8 bases not matched to any gene. The sample is drawn from a study of blood T cell repertoires in COVID-19 (dated by TCRdb to 2018 to 2021). Background on the whole study: Samples from collaborators originated in the United States, Italy and Spain and spanned both the acute and convalescent phases of COVID-19. The prospective study material was composed of cDNA or gDNA derived from T cells, B-cell-depleted T cells, or PBMCs. The dataset comprised deeply sampled blood TCRbeta repertoires from subjects exposed to, actively infected with, or recovered from COVID-19. The repertoires were made available in a free public database intended to serve as a resource for research on the immune response to SARS-CoV-2. The samples were drawn from two sources: the first 160 participants of the ongoing ImmuneRACE study, and 1,000 to 1,500 subjects contributed by 6 global collaborators. Sample metadata almost always included a de-identified subject ID, COVID-19 status, age in years and sex. Where HLA class I and class II types were available, the types were taken from metadata supplied by the sample provider, not from assay-based typing.

Points the paper makes about the study in general: How much clinical and demographic metadata was included differed by source and by participant, and the metadata was provided uncurated.

Collaborating institutions collected whole blood in K2EDTA tubes following their own protocols. For TCRbeta analysis, collaborator samples were shipped as frozen whole blood, as isolated PBMCs, or as DNA extracted from either sample type. The V gene is TRBV6-6 and the J gene is TRBJ1-5, and 10 junctional nucleotides match TRBD1. Sequencing used peripheral blood. The TCR originated in a man older than 75 with acute or convalescent COVID-19. The encoded CDR3 is CASSSWDRGGDQPQHF. In nucleotide form, the sequence is TGTGCCAGCAGTTCTTGGGACAGGGGAGGGGATCAGCCCCAGCATTTT.